This passage covers 25 T cell receptor beta chains from one sample sequenced in a study of blood T cell repertoires in COVID-19. Libraries were prepared by immunoSEQ multiplex PCR; TCRdb keeps only in-frame clonotypes and omits some of them. The data hold 180,000 or so clones, with about 86% observed a single time. The sequencing sample was made of peripheral blood. The receptor source for this set is a man aged 18 to 29 with acute or convalescent COVID-19.

The V call is TRBV12-3 or TRBV12-4, the J call TRBJ1-4, with D maybe TRBD1 (5 bases). The CDR3 contains 13 residues. Trimming removed 4 bases from V and 8 bases from J, with 11 bases in between. The CDR3 protein is CASSSWAGEKLFF. The CDR3 nucleotides read TGTGCCAGCAGTTCGTGGGCAGGGGAAAAACTGTTTTTT.

The gene calls are TRBV2 and TRBJ2-5; weak D call: TRBD2 (5 bases). In germline, CDR1 is SNHLY, CDR2 FYNNEI. The CDR3 length is 14 residues. V was trimmed by 2 bases and J by 7 bases, leaving 14 bases between them. The CDR3 DNA reads as TGTGCCAGCAGTGAAAGGACTGGTCACGCGACCCAGTACTTC. Translating gives CASSERTGHATQYF.

This chain connects TRBV15 to TRBJ2-7; 7 bases line up with TRBD1. Unmatched junction bases numbered 5, after V lost 3 bases and J lost 3 bases. Germline CDR1 reads LNHNV; CDR2 reads YYDKDF (reference sequence). This CDR3 is built from 14 residues. CDR3 in DNA: TGTGCCACCAGCAGGAGGAGACAGGGCTACGAGCAGTACGTC. Encoded protein: CATSRRRQGYEQYV.

The gene calls are TRBV24-1 and TRBJ2-6, with D possibly being TRBD2 (5 bases). Germline V gene sequence: CDR1 KGHDR, CDR2 SFDVKD. The CDR3 has 16 amino acids. Between the trimmed V and J ends, which lost 3 bases and 1 base, there was a span of 9 bases. This chain's CDR3 is CATSDPTGSGANVLTF. CDR3 DNA sequence: TGTGCCACCAGTGATCCCACGGGGTCTGGGGCCAACGTCCTGACTTTC.

The CDR3 sequence is CAISESRDNSPLHF. CDR3 DNA sequence: TGTGCCATCAGTGAGTCCCGAGATAATTCACCCCTCCACTTT. The chain combines TRBV10-3 with TRBJ1-6, with unresolved D. This CDR3 has 14 residues. The germline V gene has CDR1 ENHRY and CDR2 SYGVKD. Trimming stripped 0 bases from V and 5 bases from J, with 5 bases between.

This clone was counted a few times. CDR3 nucleotides: TGTGCCAGTAGTCCTTGGCGGGGAGGGCCGAACACTGAAGCTTTCTTT. Amino acid sequence: CASSPWRGGPNTEAFF. V usage is TRBV19 and J usage is TRBJ1-1; no reliable D call. Trimming pared 5 bases from V and 1 base from J, leaving 17 bases between. From germline, CDR1 is LNHDA and CDR2 SQIVND (reference sequence). This CDR3 contains 16 residues.

The chain employs TRBV9 and TRBJ2-2; maybe TRBD2 (6 bases). CDR1 and CDR2 (germline): SGDLS, YYNGEE. The CDR3 contains 14 residues. V lost 3 bases and J 4 bases, leaving 10 bases between the germline ends. The CDR3 DNA reads as TGTGCCAGCAGCGATCTGGGGGGCACCGGGGAGCTGTTTTTT. Amino acids: CASSDLGGTGELFF.

This chain uses TRBV7-2 with TRBJ1-5; D perhaps matches TRBD1 (6 bases). CDR3 length equals 16 residues. The V and J ends lost 5 bases and 6 bases respectively, with 20 bases between them. Germline CDR1 SGHTA, CDR2 FQGNSA. Here the CDR3 DNA reads TGTGCCAGCAGCCTAGGGCTCCCAGGGGAAGGTCAGCCCCAGCATTTT. Amino acid sequence: CASSLGLPGEGQPQHF. The whole variable domain, filled in from reference TRBV7-2 and TRBJ1-5, reads GAGVSQSPSNKVTEKGKDVELRCDPISGHTALYWYRQSLGQGLEFLIYFQGNSAPDKSGLPSDRFSAERTGGSVSTLTIQRTQQEDSAVYLCASSLGLPGEGQPQHFGDGTRLSIL.

The rearrangement joins TRBV10-3 to TRBJ1-4; D is perhaps TRBD1 (5 bases). Trimming pared 4 bases from V and 3 bases from J, leaving 6 bases between. Germline assignment: CDR1 ENHRY and CDR2 SYGVKD. The CDR3 spans 13 residues. The DNA of the CDR3 is TGTGCCATCAGTGTAGGGGCTAATGAAAAACTGTTTTTT. This translates into CAISVGANEKLFF.

J is TRBJ1-3 and V is TRBV28; a weak D match, TRBD1 (5 bases). Per the germline V gene, CDR1 is MDHEN and CDR2 is SYDVKM. Trimming took off 10 bases at V and 0 bases at J, with 19 bases between the two ends. The CDR3 runs 16 residues. As DNA, the CDR3 is TGTGCCACCGGACGACCGGGGGGTAGCTCTGGAAACACCATATATTTT. Protein product: CATGRPGGSSGNTIYF.

The V and J genes are TRBV6-1 and TRBJ1-6; D call uncertain. This CDR3 has 14 amino acids. Germline CDR1 and CDR2: MNHNS and SASEGT. V dropped 5 bases and J dropped 6 bases, with 11 bases sitting between them. Here the CDR3 DNA reads TGTGCCAGCAGTTATAACAGCTTTAATTCACCCCTCCACTTT. This encodes CASSYNSFNSPLHF.

V is TRBV5-1 and J is TRBJ2-1; maybe TRBD1 (6 bases). The V end was cut by 2 bases, the J end by 1 base, with 10 bases between. There are 15 residues in the CDR3. Per the germline V gene, CDR1 is SGHRS and CDR2 is YFSETQ. The CDR3 is CASSFQGFSYNEQFF. The CDR3 DNA reads TGCGCCAGCAGCTTTCAGGGGTTTTCCTACAATGAGCAGTTCTTC.

V gene TRBV29-1 combines with J gene TRBJ1-4, with TRBD1 matching over 7 bases. The CDR3 consists of 15 residues. The ends lost 4 bases at V and 7 bases at J; junction bases unmatched: 12. Germline values: CDR1 SQVTM, CDR2 ANQGSEA. The CDR3 bases are TGCAGCGTTGTAGGGCGACAGGGTGTTGGTGAAAAACTGTTTTTT. Translation gives CSVVGRQGVGEKLFF.

This clone was observed once. This sequence joins TRBV7-7 and TRBJ2-5; 16 bases are shared with TRBD2. In germline, CDR1 is SSHAT, CDR2 FNYEAQ (reference sequence). CDR3 length: 16 residues. The trim removed 5 bases at V and 5 bases at J, leaving 5 bases unmatched. CDR3 region: CASSQGLAGGQETQYF. CDR3 sequence (DNA): TGTGCCAGCAGCCAGGGACTAGCGGGGGGGCAGGAGACCCAGTACTTC.

This clone was seen only once. This chain links TRBV27 with TRBJ1-5; D is uncertain. The CDR3 is made up of 13 amino acids. Between the trimmed V and J ends, which lost 5 bases and 4 bases, there was a span of 9 bases. Germline V lookup: CDR1 MNHEY, CDR2 SMNVEV (reference sequence). The CDR3 sequence is CASSRVVNQPQHF. In nucleotides, the CDR3 is TGTGCCAGCAGTCGCGTGGTAAATCAGCCCCAGCATTTT.

This chain joins TRBV28 and TRBJ1-6; a possible D gene is TRBD1 (6 bases). With 6 bases removed from V and 6 bases from J, the gap between germline ends came to 15 bases. The CDR3 runs 15 residues. Germline values: CDR1 MDHEN, CDR2 SYDVKM. DNA for the CDR3: TGTGCCAGCAGATCTCGGACAGCTCCTAATTCACCCCTCCACTTT. Translating gives CASRSRTAPNSPLHF.

The chain couples TRBV19 to TRBJ2-1, with 7 bases lining up with TRBD1. Germline V gives CDR1 LNHDA, CDR2 SQIVND (reference sequence). The CDR3 has 12 amino acids. The trim removed 5 bases at V and 7 bases at J, leaving 2 bases unmatched. The CDR3 reads CASSLQGNEQFF. CDR3 DNA: TGTGCCAGTAGTCTACAGGGGAATGAGCAGTTCTTC.

This rearrangement joins TRBV5-1 to TRBJ1-1; D is undetermined. Germline V lookup: CDR1 SGHRS, CDR2 YFSETQ. The germline V and J ends were trimmed by 2 bases and 1 base, with 9 bases remaining between them. The CDR3 extends over 14 amino acids. The DNA for the CDR3 is TGCGCCAGCAGCTTTGGCAGACAGAACACTGAAGCTTTCTTT. The encoded protein is CASSFGRQNTEAFF.

The J gene is TRBJ2-1, the V gene TRBV5-8; TRBD1 aligns across 9 bases. The CDR3 is made up of 15 amino acids. The ends lost 3 bases at V and 3 bases at J; junction bases unmatched: 4. Germline V gene data show CDR1 as SGHTS and CDR2 as YDEGEE. The chain's CDR3 is CASSSQGAGYNEQFF. As DNA, the CDR3 is TGTGCCAGCAGCTCACAGGGGGCTGGCTACAATGAGCAGTTCTTC.

J is TRBJ1-2 and V is TRBV2; 11 bases align to TRBD1. This CDR3 has 14 amino acids. Germline CDR1 reads SNHLY; CDR2 reads FYNNEI. The V gene end was trimmed by 10 bases and the J gene end by 4 bases; junction bases not matched to a gene: 8. CDR3 sequence (DNA): TGTGCCACCAGGGACAGGGGGGAAATCTATGGCTACACCTTC. Protein product: CATRDRGEIYGYTF. Filled out from reference TRBV2 and TRBJ1-2, the complete variable domain reads EPEVTQTPSHQVTQMGQEVILRCVPISNHLYFYWYRQILGQKVEFLVSFYNNEISEKSEIFDDQFSVERPDGSNFTLKIRSTKLEDSAMYFCATRDRGEIYGYTFGSGTRLTVV.

V usage is TRBV11-2 and J usage is TRBJ1-2, with 8 bases identical to TRBD1. CDR3 size: 14 residues. Germline values: CDR1 SGHAT, CDR2 FQNNGV. The ends lost 5 bases at V and 8 bases at J; junction bases unmatched: 10. The DNA for the CDR3 is TGTGCCAGCAGCCCGGAGCAGGGGGCCGTCGGCTACACCTTC. The encoded protein is CASSPEQGAVGYTF.

The chain couples TRBV7-9 to TRBJ1-2; 9 nucleotides align to TRBD1. V gave up 1 base and J gave up 4 bases; unmatched junction bases: 7. Germline CDR1 SEHNR, CDR2 FQNEAQ (reference sequence). The CDR3 length is 16 residues. In DNA form, the CDR3 reads TGTGCCAGCAGCTTAGAAGGGCTGGGACAGGGCTATGGCTACACCTTC. Amino acid sequence: CASSLEGLGQGYGYTF.

Written as DNA, the CDR3 is TGTGCCAGCAGCTTGGGGGGGCAGAAAACCGGGGAGCTGTTTTTT. Its protein product is CASSLGGQKTGELFF. V is TRBV21-1 and J is TRBJ2-2; the table names TRBD2, a call not compared with the DNA. TRBV21-1 is flagged as a pseudogene. The length of the CDR3 is 15 residues.

This sequence joins TRBV19 and TRBJ1-2, with 7 nucleotides matching TRBD1. Trimming at V came to 6 bases and at J to 4 bases, leaving 11 bases not matched to a gene. The CDR3 length is 15 residues. CDR1 and CDR2 (germline): LNHDA, SQIVND (reference sequence). CDR3 sequence: CASSTGTAYIYGYTF. The CDR3, as DNA: TGTGCCAGTAGCACCGGGACAGCTTACATCTATGGCTACACCTTC.

The genes are TRBV29-1 and TRBJ1-1, with D possibly TRBD1 on 6 matching bases. The CDR3 sequence is 12 residues long. Germline assignment: CDR1 SQVTM and CDR2 ANQGSEA. V was shortened by 5 bases and J by 2 bases, with 9 bases between the two germline ends. The chain's CDR3 is CSVKQGNTEAFF. DNA of the CDR3: TGCAGCGTTAAACAGGGTAACACTGAAGCTTTCTTT.